This TCR beta chain is from a study of sequential checkpoint blockade in melanoma (dated by TCRdb to about 2019). A note on the overall study: Patients were assigned by 1:1 randomization to either first-line nivolumab followed by ipilimumab (arm A) or ipilimumab followed by nivolumab (arm B). In about 83% of the matched pre- and post-treatment tumor biopsy pairs, both biopsies came from the same lesion. For about two dozen patients, matched tumor biopsies were obtained before treatment and at week 13, following single-agent nivolumab (arm A) or ipilimumab (arm B). DNA from 75 to 95 pretreatment melanoma tumor samples underwent TCRbeta immunosequencing. Maintenance nivolumab came after each of the two trial sequences.

The paper as a whole reports these results and caveats: PD-L1 staining and CD8+ T-cell counts correlated with tumor T-cell fraction and clonality, whereas mutational load did not. In the nivolumab-first arm (arm A), an association was found between pretreatment tumor TIL clonality and response (P = .04). Achieving clinical benefit was about 30 times more likely for patients whose tumor T-cell fraction and clonality increased by week 13. Larger, independent patient cohorts are needed to validate the response-prediction model that combines TCR metrics and mutation burden. Within-arm analyses of tumor T-cell fraction were constrained by small sample sizes and reduced statistical power.

Sample treatment or condition, as interpreted from the label and publication: randomized to nivolumab then ipilimumab (arm A) or the reverse (arm B). Prior DNA-damaging chemotherapy had not been received by any trial patient. CheckMate 064, a randomized, open-label phase II trial of sequential checkpoint blockade, was the source of the samples, all of which came from patients with melanoma. Genomic DNA from formalin-fixed paraffin-embedded (FFPE) tissue samples was used for tumor TCR sequencing. Trimming removed 2 bases from V and 1 base from J, leaving 9 bases between the germline ends. Spanning cysteine to phenylalanine, the CDR3 consists of 15 amino acids. Only the CDR3 DNA stays, 45 bases, in frame from base 1. Worth noting for this clone: Which antigen it targets is not known. Qualities for individual bases were not recorded, and no much larger clone is one base off.

The immunoSEQ Assay was used to immunosequence TCRbeta CDR3 regions from genomic DNA. Before high-throughput sequencing, genomic DNA was amplified using bias-controlled multiplex PCR. Processing in the source paper ran as follows. To quantify the absolute abundance of each unique TCRbeta CDR3 region, the sequences were collapsed and filtered. Clonality, defined as 1 minus Pielou's evenness, was calculated using productive rearrangements only. Tumor T-cell fraction was computed by normalizing TCRbeta template counts to usable DNA, estimated from several housekeeping genes. Clones with significantly greater frequencies in on-treatment versus baseline samples were identified using a previously published method. Not all clones reach the TCRdb copy of this immuneACCESS table, which keeps in-frame sequences only. Checked studies attribute under half of the gap to unresolved V genes and leave the rest unexplained. The DNA gave D and trimming, while V, J and clone size come from that table. For this sample the table gives some 9,200 clones, of which roughly 25% were detected only once. The ten most abundant clones make up 9.5% to 12% of the sample.

The sequence was obtained from a human donor with melanoma. The chain is assembled from TRBV23-1 and TRBJ1-5, with the D gene uncertain. TRBV23-1 is given ORF status, its function remaining uncertain. The sequences come from tumor tissue (inferred from file names), collected from a patient given nivolumab and ipilimumab in sequence. The CDR3 region has the sequence CASSQETRSNQPQHF. The DNA is TGCGCCAGCAGTCAAGAGACAAGAAGCAATCAGCCCCAGCATTTT.